This T cell receptor (beta chain) was profiled in a study of blood T cells in healthy people across ages. CDR3 size: 14 residues. Germline values: CDR1 MNHEY, CDR2 SVGAGI. The authors ran a second PCR of roughly 7 to 11 cycles using a sample-barcoded 5' primer and a J-beta primer mix. Per-sample output comprised a minimum of 2.5 million paired-end reads containing CDR3. TCRdb redid the calling of the 5' RACE reads with MiXCR, one entry per CDR3 protein. In the table there are about 1.1 million distinct CDR3 sequences, around two fifths of which are singletons. Points from the study as a whole: The lack of PBMC sorting stopped any conclusive naive versus antigen-experienced comparison. Possibly confounding the expanded clonotype changes was the fact that donor CMV status was unknown.

With regard to this clonotype: Its specificity is not known. A read error may produce the germline difference seen at one junction end.

The TCR originated in a man younger than 30 in good health. Sequencing used blood. This chain joins TRBV6-5 and TRBJ1-2; 8 bases line up with TRBD1. In nucleotides, the CDR3 is TGTGCCGGCAGTACAACAGGGGGGTCCTATGGCTACACCTTC. It specifies CAGSTTGGSYGYTF.